This T cell receptor beta chain was recovered during a study of CD8+ T cells in alopecia areata. Individuals with alopecia areata gave both lesional scalp punch biopsies and peripheral blood for collection. PBMCs served as the source from which CD4+ and CD8+ T cells were sorted. Extracted RNA was reverse transcribed into cDNA, the sequencing template. The table came from immunoSEQ multiplex PCR; TCRdb's copy has only in-frame clones and leaves some out. The sample carries about 82,000 clones, roughly half recorded once. General study findings and limits: In lesional scalp, particularly from alopecia totalis/universalis, clonality was higher than in normal scalp.

V was clipped by 3 bases and J by 3 bases; unmatched bases: 10. The CDR3 is made up of 16 amino acids. CDR1 SQVTM and CDR2 ANQGSEA come from the germline V gene. This clone was counted only a few times. Its antigen is still unknown. The receptor's source is a human donor with alopecia areata. Sequenced material: NKG2D-high CD8+ T cells sorted from blood. This chain links TRBV29-1 with TRBJ1-1; TRBD1 agrees at 10 bases. CDR3 in amino acids: CSVDSGQGVGYTEAFF. In DNA form, the CDR3 reads TGCAGCGTTGACTCCGGACAGGGGGTAGGATACACTGAAGCTTTCTTT.